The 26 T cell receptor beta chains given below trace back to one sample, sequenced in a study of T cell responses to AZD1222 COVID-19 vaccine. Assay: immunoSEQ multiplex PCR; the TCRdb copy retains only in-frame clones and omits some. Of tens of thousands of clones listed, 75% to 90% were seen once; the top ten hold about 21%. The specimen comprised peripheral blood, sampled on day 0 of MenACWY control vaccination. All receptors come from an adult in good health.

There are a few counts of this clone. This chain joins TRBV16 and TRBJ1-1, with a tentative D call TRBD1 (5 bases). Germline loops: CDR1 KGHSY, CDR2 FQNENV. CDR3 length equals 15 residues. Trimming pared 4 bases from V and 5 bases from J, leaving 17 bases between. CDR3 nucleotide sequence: TGTGCCAGCAGCCGCGTTCTTAGGGGTGGAACTGAAGCTTTCTTT. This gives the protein CASSRVLRGGTEAFF.

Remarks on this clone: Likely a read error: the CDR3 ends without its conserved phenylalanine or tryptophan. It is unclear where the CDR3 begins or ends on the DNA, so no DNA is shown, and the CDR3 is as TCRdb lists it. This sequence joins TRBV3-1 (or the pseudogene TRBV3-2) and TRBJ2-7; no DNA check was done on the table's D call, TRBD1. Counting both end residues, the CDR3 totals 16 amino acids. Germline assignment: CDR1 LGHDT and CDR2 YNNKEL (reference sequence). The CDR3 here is CASSRHPGQGPPRDLI.

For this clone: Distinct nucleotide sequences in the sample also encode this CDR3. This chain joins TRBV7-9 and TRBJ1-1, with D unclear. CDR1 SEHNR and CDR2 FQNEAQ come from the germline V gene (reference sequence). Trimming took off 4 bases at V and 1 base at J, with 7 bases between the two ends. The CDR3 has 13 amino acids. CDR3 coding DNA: TGTGCCAGCAGCTCTGGCGGGAACACTGAAGCTTTCTTT. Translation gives CASSSGGNTEAFF.

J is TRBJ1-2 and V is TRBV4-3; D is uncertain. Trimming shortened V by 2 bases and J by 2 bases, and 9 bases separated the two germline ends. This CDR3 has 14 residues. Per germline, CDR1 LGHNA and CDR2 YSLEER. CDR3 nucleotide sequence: TGCGCCAGCAGCCAACACAGTGTGAACTATGGCTACACCTTC. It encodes CASSQHSVNYGYTF.

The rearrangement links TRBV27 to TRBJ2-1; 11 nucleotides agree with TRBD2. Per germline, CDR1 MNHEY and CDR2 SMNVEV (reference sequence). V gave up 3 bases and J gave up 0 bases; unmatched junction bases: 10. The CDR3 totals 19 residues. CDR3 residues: CASSLSGTSGLLSYNEQFF. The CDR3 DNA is TGTGCCAGCAGTTTGTCCGGGACTAGCGGCCTCCTCTCCTACAATGAGCAGTTCTTC.

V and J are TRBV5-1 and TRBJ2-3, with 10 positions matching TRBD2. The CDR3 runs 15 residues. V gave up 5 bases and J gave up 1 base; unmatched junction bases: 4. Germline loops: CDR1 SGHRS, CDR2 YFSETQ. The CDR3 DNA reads TGCGCCAGCAGAACTAGCGGGGCGGGCACAGATACGCAGTATTTT. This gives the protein CASRTSGAGTDTQYF.

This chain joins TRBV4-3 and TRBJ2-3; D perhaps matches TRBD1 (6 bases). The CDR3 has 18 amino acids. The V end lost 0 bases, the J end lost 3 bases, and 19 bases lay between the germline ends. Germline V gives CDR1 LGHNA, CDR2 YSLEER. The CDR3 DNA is TGCGCCAGCAGCCAAGAAACCCTCGGCACAGGGTTGACAGATACGCAGTATTTT. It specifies CASSQETLGTGLTDTQYF.

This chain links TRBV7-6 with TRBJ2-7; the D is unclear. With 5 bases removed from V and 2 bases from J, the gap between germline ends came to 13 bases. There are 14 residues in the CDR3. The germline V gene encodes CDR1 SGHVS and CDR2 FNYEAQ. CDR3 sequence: CASSVEAPPYEQYF. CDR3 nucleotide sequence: TGTGCCAGCAGCGTCGAAGCCCCCCCCTACGAGCAGTACTTC.

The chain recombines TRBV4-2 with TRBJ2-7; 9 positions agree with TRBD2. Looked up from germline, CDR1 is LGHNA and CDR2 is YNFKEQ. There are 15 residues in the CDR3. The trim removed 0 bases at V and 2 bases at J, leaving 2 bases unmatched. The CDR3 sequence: CASSQDSGGAYEQYF. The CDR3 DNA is TGTGCCAGCAGCCAAGATAGCGGGGGTGCCTACGAGCAGTACTTC.

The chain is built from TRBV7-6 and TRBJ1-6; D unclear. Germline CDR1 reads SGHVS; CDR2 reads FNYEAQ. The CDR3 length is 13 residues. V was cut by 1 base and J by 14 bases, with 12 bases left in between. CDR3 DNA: TGTGCCAGCAGCTTAGGAGGAGGGAACACCCTCCACTTT. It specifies CASSLGGGNTLHF.

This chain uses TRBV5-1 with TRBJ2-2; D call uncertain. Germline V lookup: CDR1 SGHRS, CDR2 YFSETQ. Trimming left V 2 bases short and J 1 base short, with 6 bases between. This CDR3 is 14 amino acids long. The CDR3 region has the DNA TGCGCCAGCAGCTTCCCCGGGAACACCGGGGAGCTGTTTTTT. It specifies CASSFPGNTGELFF.

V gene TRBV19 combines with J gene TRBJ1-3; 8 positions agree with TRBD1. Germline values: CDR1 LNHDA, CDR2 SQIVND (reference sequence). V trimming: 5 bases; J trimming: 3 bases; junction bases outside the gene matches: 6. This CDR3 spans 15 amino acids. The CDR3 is CASSLRTGSGNTIYF. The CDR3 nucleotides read TGTGCCAGTAGTCTCCGGACAGGGAGTGGAAACACCATATATTTT.

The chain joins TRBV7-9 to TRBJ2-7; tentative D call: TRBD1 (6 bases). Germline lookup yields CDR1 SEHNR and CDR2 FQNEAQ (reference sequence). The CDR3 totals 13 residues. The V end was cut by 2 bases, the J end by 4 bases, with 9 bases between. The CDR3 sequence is CASSLIQGYEQYF. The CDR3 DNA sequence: TGTGCCAGCAGCTTAATACAGGGATACGAGCAGTACTTC.

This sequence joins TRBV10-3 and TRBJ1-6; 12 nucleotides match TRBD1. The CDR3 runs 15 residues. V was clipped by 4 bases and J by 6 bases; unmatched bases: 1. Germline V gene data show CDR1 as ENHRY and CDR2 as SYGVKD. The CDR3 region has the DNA TGTGCCATCAGTGTGGGACAGGGGGCTAATTCACCCCTCCACTTT. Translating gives CAISVGQGANSPLHF.

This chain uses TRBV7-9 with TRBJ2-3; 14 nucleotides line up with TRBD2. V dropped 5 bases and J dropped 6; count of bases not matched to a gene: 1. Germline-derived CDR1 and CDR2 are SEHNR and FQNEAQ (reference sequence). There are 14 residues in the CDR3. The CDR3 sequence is CASSRLAGGDTQYF. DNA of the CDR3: TGTGCCAGCAGCCGACTAGCGGGAGGGGATACGCAGTATTTT.

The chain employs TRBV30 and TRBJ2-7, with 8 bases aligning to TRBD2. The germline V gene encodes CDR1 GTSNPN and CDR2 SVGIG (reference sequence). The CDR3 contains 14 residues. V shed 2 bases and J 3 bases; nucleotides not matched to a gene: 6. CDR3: CAWSIVAGSYEQYF. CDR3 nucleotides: TGTGCCTGGAGTATTGTAGCGGGGAGCTACGAGCAGTACTTC. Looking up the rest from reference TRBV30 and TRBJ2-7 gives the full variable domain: SQTIHQWPATLVQPVGSPLSLECTVEGTSNPNLYWYRQAAGRGLQLLFYSVGIGQISSEVPQNLSASRPQDRQFILSSKKLLLSDSGFYLCAWSIVAGSYEQYFGPGTRLTVT.

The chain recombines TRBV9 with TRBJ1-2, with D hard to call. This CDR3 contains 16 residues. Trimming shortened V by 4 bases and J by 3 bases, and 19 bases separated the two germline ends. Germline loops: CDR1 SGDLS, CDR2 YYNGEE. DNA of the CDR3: TGTGCCAGCAGCTTCAACGGAAGGGTTGCGTACTATGGCTACACCTTC. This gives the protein CASSFNGRVAYYGYTF. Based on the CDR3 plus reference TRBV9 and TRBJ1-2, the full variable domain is DSGVTQTPKHLITATGQRVTLRCSPRSGDLSVYWYQQSLDQGLQFLIQYYNGEERAKGNILERFSAQQFPDLHSELNLSSLELGDSALYFCASSFNGRVAYYGYTFGSGTRLTVV.

In DNA form, the CDR3 reads TGTGCCAGCAGCTCCCAACCGGGCGGGAGGGCCGAAGATACGCAGTATTTT. This translates into CASSSQPGGRAEDTQYF. This chain connects TRBV7-6 to TRBJ2-3, with 9 nucleotides matching TRBD2. The germline V gene has CDR1 SGHVS and CDR2 FNYEAQ. There are 17 residues in the CDR3. V lost 4 bases and J lost 5; bases outside the gene matches: 13.

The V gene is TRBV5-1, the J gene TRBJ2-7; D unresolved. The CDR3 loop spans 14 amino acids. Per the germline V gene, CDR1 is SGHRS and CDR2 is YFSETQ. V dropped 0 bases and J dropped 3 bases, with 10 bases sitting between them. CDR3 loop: CASSLAGALYEQYF. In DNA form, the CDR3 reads TGCGCCAGCAGCTTGGCAGGTGCGCTCTACGAGCAGTACTTC.

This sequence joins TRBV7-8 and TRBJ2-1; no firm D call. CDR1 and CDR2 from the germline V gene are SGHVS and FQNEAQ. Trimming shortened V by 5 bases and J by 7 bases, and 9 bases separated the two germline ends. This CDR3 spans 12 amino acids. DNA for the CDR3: TGTGCCAGCAGCCTTAAGTTAAATGAGCAGTTCTTC. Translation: CASSLKLNEQFF.

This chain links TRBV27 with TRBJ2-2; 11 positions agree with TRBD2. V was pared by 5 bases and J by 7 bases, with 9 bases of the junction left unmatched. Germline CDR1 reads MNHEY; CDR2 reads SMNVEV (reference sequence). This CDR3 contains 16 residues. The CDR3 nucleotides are TGTGCCAGCAGTATAATTAGCGGGAGGGGGCACGGGGAGCTGTTTTTT. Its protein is CASSIISGRGHGELFF.

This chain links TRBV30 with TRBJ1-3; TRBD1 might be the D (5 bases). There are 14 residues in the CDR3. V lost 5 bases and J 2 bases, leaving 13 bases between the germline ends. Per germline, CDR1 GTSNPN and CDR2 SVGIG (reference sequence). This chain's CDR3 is CAWSLRGAGNTIYF. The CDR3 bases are TGTGCCTGGTCCTTGCGGGGGGCTGGAAACACCATATATTTT.

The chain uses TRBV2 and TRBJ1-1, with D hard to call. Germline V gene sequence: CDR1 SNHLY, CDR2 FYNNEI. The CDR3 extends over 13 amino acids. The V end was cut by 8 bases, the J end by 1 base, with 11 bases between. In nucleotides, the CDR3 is TGTGCCAGCTCAGTAACTGGGAACACTGAAGCTTTCTTT. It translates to CASSVTGNTEAFF.

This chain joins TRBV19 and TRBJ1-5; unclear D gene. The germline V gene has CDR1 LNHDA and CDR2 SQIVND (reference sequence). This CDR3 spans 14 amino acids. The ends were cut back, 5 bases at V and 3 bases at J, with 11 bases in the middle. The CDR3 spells CASSLFLLNQPQHF. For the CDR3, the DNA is TGTGCCAGTAGTTTGTTCCTCCTCAATCAGCCCCAGCATTTT.

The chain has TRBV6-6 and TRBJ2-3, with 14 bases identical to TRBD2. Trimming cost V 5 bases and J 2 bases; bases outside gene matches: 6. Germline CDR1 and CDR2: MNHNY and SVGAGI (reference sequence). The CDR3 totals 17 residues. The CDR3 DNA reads TGTGCCAGCAGTCACCGACTAGCGGGAGGGCTCACAGATACGCAGTATTTT. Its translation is CASSHRLAGGLTDTQYF.

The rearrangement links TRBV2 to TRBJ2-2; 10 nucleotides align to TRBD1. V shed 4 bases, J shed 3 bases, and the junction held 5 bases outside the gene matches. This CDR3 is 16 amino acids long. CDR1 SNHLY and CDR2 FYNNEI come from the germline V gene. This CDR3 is CASSATGTGDTGELFF. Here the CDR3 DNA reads TGTGCCAGCAGTGCCACCGGGACAGGGGACACCGGGGAGCTGTTTTTT.